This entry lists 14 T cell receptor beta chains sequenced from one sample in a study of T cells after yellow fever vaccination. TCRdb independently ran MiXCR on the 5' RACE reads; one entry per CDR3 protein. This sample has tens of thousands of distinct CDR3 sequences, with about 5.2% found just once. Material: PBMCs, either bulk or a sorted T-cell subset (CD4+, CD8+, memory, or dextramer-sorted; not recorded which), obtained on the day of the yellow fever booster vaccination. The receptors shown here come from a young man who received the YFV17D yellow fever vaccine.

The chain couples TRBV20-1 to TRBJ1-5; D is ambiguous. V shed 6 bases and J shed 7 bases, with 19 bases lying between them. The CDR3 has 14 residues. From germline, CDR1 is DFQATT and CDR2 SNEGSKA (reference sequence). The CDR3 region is CSAVGPTAAQPQHF. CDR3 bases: TGCAGTGCCGTCGGGCCGACGGCCGCGCAGCCCCAGCATTTT.

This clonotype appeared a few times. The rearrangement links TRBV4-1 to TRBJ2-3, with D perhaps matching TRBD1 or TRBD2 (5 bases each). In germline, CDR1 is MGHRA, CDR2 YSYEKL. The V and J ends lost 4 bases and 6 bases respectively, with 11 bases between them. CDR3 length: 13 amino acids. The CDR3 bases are TGCGCCAGCAGCCCGCTTTGGGGGGATACGCAGTATTTT. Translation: CASSPLWGDTQYF.

The DNA for the CDR3 is TGTGCCAGCAGCTTTGTAGGGGCAGGTGGCTACACCTTC. Residues: CASSFVGAGGYTF. The chain joins TRBV5-4 to TRBJ1-2; tentatively, D is TRBD1 (5 bases). The CDR3 sequence is 13 residues long. CDR1 and CDR2 from the germline V gene are SGHNT and YYREEE (reference sequence). Trimming stripped 2 bases from V and 7 bases from J, with 12 bases between.

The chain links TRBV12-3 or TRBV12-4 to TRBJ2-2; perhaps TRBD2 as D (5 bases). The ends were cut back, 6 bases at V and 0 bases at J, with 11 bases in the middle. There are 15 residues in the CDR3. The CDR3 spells CASRLRVANTGELFF. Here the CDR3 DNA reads TGTGCCAGCAGGTTGCGGGTGGCGAACACCGGGGAGCTGTTTTTT.

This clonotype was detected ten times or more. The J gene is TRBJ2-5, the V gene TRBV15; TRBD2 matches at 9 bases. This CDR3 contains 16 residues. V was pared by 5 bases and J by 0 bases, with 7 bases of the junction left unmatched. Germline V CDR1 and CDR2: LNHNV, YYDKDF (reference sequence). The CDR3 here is CATSRRTSGYQETQYF. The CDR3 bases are TGTGCCACCAGCCGGCGAACTAGCGGGTACCAAGAGACCCAGTACTTC.

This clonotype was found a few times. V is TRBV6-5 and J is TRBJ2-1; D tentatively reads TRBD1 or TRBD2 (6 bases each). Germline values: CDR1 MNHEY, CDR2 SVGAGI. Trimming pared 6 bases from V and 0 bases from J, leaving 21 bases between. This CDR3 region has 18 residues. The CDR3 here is CASRTGTTGASSYNEQFF. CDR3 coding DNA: TGTGCCAGCAGAACCGGGACAACGGGGGCCAGCTCCTACAATGAGCAGTTCTTC.

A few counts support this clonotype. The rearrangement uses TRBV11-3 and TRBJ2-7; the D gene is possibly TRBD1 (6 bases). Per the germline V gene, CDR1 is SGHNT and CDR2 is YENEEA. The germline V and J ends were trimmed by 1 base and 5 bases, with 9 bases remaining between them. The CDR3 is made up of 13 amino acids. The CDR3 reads CASSLGRDNEQYF. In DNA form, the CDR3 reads TGTGCCAGCAGCTTAGGCAGGGACAACGAGCAGTACTTC.

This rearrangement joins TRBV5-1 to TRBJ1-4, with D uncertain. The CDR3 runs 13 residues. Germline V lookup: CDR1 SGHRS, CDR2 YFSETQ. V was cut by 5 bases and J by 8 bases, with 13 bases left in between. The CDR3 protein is CASRYPSNEKLFF. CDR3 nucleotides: TGCGCCAGCAGATACCCGAGTAACGAAAAACTGTTTTTT. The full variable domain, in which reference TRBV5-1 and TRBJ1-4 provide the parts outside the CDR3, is KAGVTQTPRYLIKTRGQQVTLSCSPISGHRSVSWYQQTPGQGLQFLFEYFSETQRNKGNFPGRFSGRQFSNSRSEMNVSTLELGDSALYLCASRYPSNEKLFFGSGTQLSVL.

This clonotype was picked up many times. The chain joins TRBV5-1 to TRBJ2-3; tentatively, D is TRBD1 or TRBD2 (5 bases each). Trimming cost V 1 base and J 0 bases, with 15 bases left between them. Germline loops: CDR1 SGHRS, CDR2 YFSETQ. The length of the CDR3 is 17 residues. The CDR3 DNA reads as TGCGCCAGCAGCTTGTTCGGGACGGACTCTAGCACAGATACGCAGTATTTT. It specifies CASSLFGTDSSTDTQYF.

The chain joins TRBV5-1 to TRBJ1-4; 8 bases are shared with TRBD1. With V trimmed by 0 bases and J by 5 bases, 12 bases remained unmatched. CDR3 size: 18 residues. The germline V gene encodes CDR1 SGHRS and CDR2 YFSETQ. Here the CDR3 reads CASSLAPAGGPLNEKLFF. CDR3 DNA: TGCGCCAGCAGCTTGGCCCCGGCAGGGGGCCCCTTGAATGAAAAACTGTTTTTT.

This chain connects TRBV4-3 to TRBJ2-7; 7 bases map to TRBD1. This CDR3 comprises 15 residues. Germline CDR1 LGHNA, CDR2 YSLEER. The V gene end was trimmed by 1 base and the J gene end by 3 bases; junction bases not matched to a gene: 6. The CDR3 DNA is TGCGCCAGCAGCCAAGGGGACCGGGACAGCTACGAGCAGTACTTC. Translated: CASSQGDRDSYEQYF.

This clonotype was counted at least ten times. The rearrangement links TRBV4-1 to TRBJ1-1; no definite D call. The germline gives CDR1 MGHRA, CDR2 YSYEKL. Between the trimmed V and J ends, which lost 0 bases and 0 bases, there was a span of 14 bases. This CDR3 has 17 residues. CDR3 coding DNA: TGCGCCAGCAGCCAAGAGCCTCCTACCCTCATGAACACTGAAGCTTTCTTT. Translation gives CASSQEPPTLMNTEAFF.

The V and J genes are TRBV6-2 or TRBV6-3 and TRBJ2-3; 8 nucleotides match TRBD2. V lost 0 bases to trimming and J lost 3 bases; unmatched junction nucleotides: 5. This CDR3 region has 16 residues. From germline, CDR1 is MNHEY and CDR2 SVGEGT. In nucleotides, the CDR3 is TGTGCCAGCAGTTACTCGGGCAGCGGGGGAACAGATACGCAGTATTTT. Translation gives CASSYSGSGGTDTQYF.

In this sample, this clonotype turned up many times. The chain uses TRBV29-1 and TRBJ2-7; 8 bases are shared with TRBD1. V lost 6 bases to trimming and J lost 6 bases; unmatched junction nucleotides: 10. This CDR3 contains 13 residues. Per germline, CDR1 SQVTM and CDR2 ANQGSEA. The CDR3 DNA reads TGCAGCGTGGCTACGACCGGGACAGGCGAGCAGTACTTC. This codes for CSVATTGTGEQYF.